This T cell receptor beta chain was retrieved from a study of control samples from healthy donors and cancer patients. Produced via immunoSEQ multiplex PCR; TCRdb's table is partial and in-frame only. The sample includes approximately 120,000 clones, about nine tenths of them seen just once. CDR3 length: 13 amino acids. CDR1 is LGHNT, CDR2 FRNRAP, per germline. Trimming shortened V by 1 base and J by 8 bases, and 8 bases separated the two germline ends. Source material: blood. This chain connects TRBV12-5 to TRBJ1-4, with TRBD1 as a possible D gene (6 bases). The TCR originated in a human donor in good health. The donor label of this sample is uncertain. The CDR3: CASGLARGEKLFF. CDR3 coding DNA: TGTGCTAGTGGTTTGGCAAGGGGGGAAAAACTGTTTTTT.